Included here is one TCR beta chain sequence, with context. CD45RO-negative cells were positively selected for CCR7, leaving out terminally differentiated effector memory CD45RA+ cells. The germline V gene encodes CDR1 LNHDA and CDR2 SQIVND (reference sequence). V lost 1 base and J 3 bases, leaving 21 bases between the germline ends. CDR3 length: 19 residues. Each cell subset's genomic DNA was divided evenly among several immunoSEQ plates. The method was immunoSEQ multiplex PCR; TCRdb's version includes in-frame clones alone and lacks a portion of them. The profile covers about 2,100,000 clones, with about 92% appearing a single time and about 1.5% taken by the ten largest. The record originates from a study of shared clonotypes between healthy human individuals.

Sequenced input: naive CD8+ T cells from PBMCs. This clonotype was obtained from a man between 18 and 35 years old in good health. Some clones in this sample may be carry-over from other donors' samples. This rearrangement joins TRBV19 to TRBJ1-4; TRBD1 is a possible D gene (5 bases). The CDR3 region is CASSIVLTALGGANEKLFF. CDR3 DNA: TGTGCCAGTAGTATAGTTCTGACAGCTCTCGGGGGGGCTAATGAAAAACTGTTTTTT.